This T cell receptor beta chain comes out of a study of cytomegalovirus exposure and HLA in healthy donors. Study background: The roughly 110 validation repertoires were reported in a later analysis to have been generated on the same platform as the roughly 670 first-cohort repertoires.

Sequenced by immunoSEQ multiplex PCR; TCRdb stores in-frame clones only, minus some. The sample carries tens of thousands of clones, about 92% recorded once. Trimming pared 2 bases from V and 7 bases from J, leaving 8 bases between. The CDR3 consists of 13 residues. Germline lookup yields CDR1 SGHTA and CDR2 FQGNSA. The clonotype was recovered from a man younger than 35 in good health and CMV-seronegative. Material: PBMCs. The gene calls are TRBV7-2 and TRBJ1-4; TRBD1 is a possible D gene (5 bases). Written as DNA, the CDR3 is TGTGCCAGCAGCTTATGGCAGGGTGAAAAACTGTTTTTT. It yields the protein CASSLWQGEKLFF.